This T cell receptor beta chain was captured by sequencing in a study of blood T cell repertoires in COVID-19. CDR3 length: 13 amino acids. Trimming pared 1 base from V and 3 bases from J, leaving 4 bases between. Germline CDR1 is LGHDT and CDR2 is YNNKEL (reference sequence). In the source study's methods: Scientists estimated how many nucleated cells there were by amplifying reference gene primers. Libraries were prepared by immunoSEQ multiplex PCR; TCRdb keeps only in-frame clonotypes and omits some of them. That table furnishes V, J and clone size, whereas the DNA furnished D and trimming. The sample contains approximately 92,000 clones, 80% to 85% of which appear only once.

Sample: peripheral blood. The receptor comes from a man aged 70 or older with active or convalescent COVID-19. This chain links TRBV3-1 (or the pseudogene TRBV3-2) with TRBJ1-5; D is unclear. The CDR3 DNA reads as TGTGCCAGCAGCCAAGGAGACAATCAGCCCCAGCATTTT. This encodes CASSQGDNQPQHF.